This TCR beta chain was recorded in a study of PD-1 blockade in classical Hodgkin lymphoma. Study conclusions and caveats: Complete responders entered with baseline diversity on par with newly diagnosed patients, the results showed. By C4D1, diversity of CD4+ TCRs had risen significantly, whereas that of CD8+ TCRs had not. Compared with healthy donors, newly diagnosed patients reportedly showed lower baseline TCR diversity.

Relapses following autologous stem cell transplantation were seen in all patients, with brentuximab vedotin exposure varying. Trimming removed 4 bases at V and 0 bases at J, with 11 bases between. The CDR3 sequence is 15 residues long. Germline assignment: CDR1 SGDLS and CDR2 YYNGEE. In the case of this clone: Its antigen is as yet unknown.

The data were produced by immunoSEQ multiplex PCR, yet TCRdb's version contains in-frame clones alone and is incomplete. This table holds about 13,000 clones, around 77% found once. The sequence came from a human donor with classical Hodgkin lymphoma. Sequenced material: peripheral blood mononuclear cells (PBMCs), taken at baseline. The chain has TRBV9 and TRBJ2-1; tentative D call: TRBD2 (5 bases). This CDR3 is CASSFSVSSYNEQFF. CDR3 nucleotides: TGTGCCAGCAGCTTTAGCGTAAGCTCCTACAATGAGCAGTTCTTC.